The source of this TCR beta chain is a study of T cell responses to AZD1222 COVID-19 vaccine. Study outcomes and limitations: Once two AZD1222 doses were given, Spike-specific TCR breadth and depth went up. White British donors predominated, females outnumbered males, and clonal diversity was possibly underestimated. At 160-218 and 743-854, vaccine-associated CD4 TCRs were dominant, and they spanned spike.

Concerning this clone: Its target is not known.

Germline loops: CDR1 LGHNA, CDR2 YNFKEQ. V lost 4 bases and J lost 0; bases outside the gene matches: 6. CDR3 length equals 17 residues. Generated by immunoSEQ multiplex PCR, the TCRdb table keeps only in-frame clones and is missing some. Of 100,000 to 150,000 clones listed, approximately 90% were seen once; the top ten hold 1.4% to 1.5%. This sequence originates from an adult in good health. V usage is TRBV4-2 and J usage is TRBJ2-2, with TRBD2 matching 9 bases. The sample in question was peripheral blood, obtained on day 0 of AZD1222 vaccination. CDR3 bases: TGTGCCAGCAGCCTCGGGCTAGCGGGGACGAACACCGGGGAGCTGTTTTTT. Its translation is CASSLGLAGTNTGELFF.